One and the same sample provided the 27 T cell receptor beta chains below, sequenced in a study of response to subunit inactivated influenza vaccine. Each CDR3 protein gets one entry after TCRdb re-called the RT-PCR reads with MiXCR. The table records 170,000 or so distinct CDR3 sequences, approximately 11% of them present only once. This specimen consisted of CD8+ T cells sorted from PBMCs, obtained less than 30 months after vaccination. The receptors here all came from a man between 45 and 75 years old who received an inactivated influenza vaccine.

This chain connects TRBV28 to TRBJ2-7; 8 nucleotides line up with TRBD1. The V gene end was trimmed by 3 bases and the J gene end by 2 bases; junction bases not matched to a gene: 12. The CDR3 is 17 residues long. The V gene's germline CDR1 is MDHEN and CDR2 SYDVKM. In nucleotides, the CDR3 is TGTGCCAGCAGTTTGATATTGGGACAGGACCTCACCTACGAGCAGTACTTC. Amino acids: CASSLILGQDLTYEQYF.

This chain links TRBV28 with TRBJ1-6; D remains unclear. Germline V gene sequence: CDR1 MDHEN, CDR2 SYDVKM. The length of the CDR3 is 18 residues. The germline V and J ends were trimmed by 2 bases and 0 bases, with 14 bases remaining between them. CDR3 residues: CASSLDPDASSYNSPLHF. The CDR3 nucleotides read TGTGCCAGCAGTTTAGATCCGGACGCTAGCTCCTATAATTCACCCCTCCACTTT.

The chain has TRBV10-2 and TRBJ1-1; D is uncertain. Germline CDR1 reads WSHSY; CDR2 reads SAAADI. V lost 0 bases and J 6 bases, leaving 11 bases between the germline ends. The CDR3 consists of 14 residues. CDR3 protein: CASSESGPRAEAFF. The CDR3 nucleotides are TGCGCCAGCAGTGAGTCGGGCCCGCGCGCTGAAGCTTTCTTT.

This clonotype was seen more than once but under ten times. The CDR3 is CASSVGTVPYEQYF. The CDR3 region has the DNA TGTGCCAGCAGCGTAGGTACCGTGCCCTACGAGCAGTACTTC. The genes are TRBV9 and TRBJ2-7; D call uncertain. This CDR3 is built from 14 residues. Germline V gene data show CDR1 as SGDLS and CDR2 as YYNGEE. V was trimmed by 0 bases and J by 2 bases, leaving 9 bases between them.

This chain uses TRBV29-1 with TRBJ2-7; 7 nucleotides match TRBD2. From germline, CDR1 is SQVTM and CDR2 ANQGSEA. The CDR3 runs 12 residues. Unmatched junction bases numbered 9, after V lost 7 bases and J lost 6 bases. CDR3 bases: TGCAGCGCACGGCTAGGGGAGGGCGAGCAGTACTTC. As protein: CSARLGEGEQYF.

The chain is built from TRBV24-1 and TRBJ1-5; tentative D call: TRBD1 (5 bases). CDR3 length: 14 residues. With 5 bases removed from V and 1 base from J, the gap between germline ends came to 8 bases. The germline V gene has CDR1 KGHDR and CDR2 SFDVKD. DNA of the CDR3: TGTGCCACCAGTGTGGGGCAGAGCAATCAGCCCCAGCATTTT. Encoded protein: CATSVGQSNQPQHF.

This clonotype was observed at least ten times. The chain is built from TRBV15 and TRBJ1-1, with no clear D. This CDR3 comprises 13 residues. Trimming stripped 2 bases from V and 1 base from J, with 5 bases between. The germline V gene has CDR1 LNHNV and CDR2 YYDKDF (reference sequence). In DNA, the CDR3 is TGTGCCACCAGCAGATCAGAGAACACTGAAGCTTTCTTT. Its translation is CATSRSENTEAFF.

The chain links TRBV7-6 to TRBJ2-5; no firm D call. V was cut by 2 bases and J by 5 bases, with 15 bases left in between. CDR1 and CDR2 from the germline V gene are SGHVS and FNYEAQ. This CDR3 has 15 amino acids. CDR3 in amino acids: CASSLPPNSLETQYF. The CDR3 DNA reads as TGTGCCAGCAGCTTACCGCCGAACAGCCTGGAGACCCAGTACTTC.

This clonotype was counted a few times. V gene TRBV6-2 or TRBV6-3 combines with J gene TRBJ2-1; 9 positions agree with TRBD1. In germline, CDR1 is MNHEY, CDR2 SVGEGT. The CDR3 has 15 amino acids. After removal of 5 bases from V and 3 bases from J, the junction contained 5 bases not matched to a gene. CDR3 residues: CASSQDRGFYNEQFF. DNA of the CDR3: TGTGCCAGCAGTCAGGACAGGGGATTCTACAATGAGCAGTTCTTC.

This clonotype was detected a few times. The V and J genes are TRBV3-1 and TRBJ2-1; 10 nucleotides align to TRBD1. CDR1 LGHDT and CDR2 YNNKEL come from the germline V gene (reference sequence). The CDR3 covers 18 residues. V trimming: 11 bases; J trimming: 7 bases; junction bases outside the gene matches: 23. DNA for the CDR3: TGTGCCTCCTGCAAGGAATTCCCCGGGACAGGGGTGGTTAATGAGCAGTTCTTC. Protein: CASCKEFPGTGVVNEQFF.

The V and J genes are TRBV12-3 or TRBV12-4 and TRBJ2-7, with 8 bases lining up with TRBD2. The CDR3 is 14 residues long. Trimming at V came to 5 bases and at J to 0 bases, leaving 3 bases not matched to a gene. The CDR3 sequence: CASSPREGSYEQYF. CDR3 sequence (DNA): TGTGCCAGCAGTCCTCGGGAGGGCTCCTACGAGCAGTACTTC.

A remark on this clonotype: Its ends do not fully match the called genes, so a read error is possible. The V gene is TRBV5-8, the J gene TRBJ1-2; possible D gene TRBD1, 5 bases. The CDR3 totals 13 residues. Germline V gene sequence: CDR1 SGHTS, CDR2 YDEGEE. DNA of the CDR3: TGTGCCAGCAGCACAACCGGGACGCCAAAGGGACCCTTC. Translated: CASSTTGTPKGPF.

This chain links TRBV20-1 with TRBJ2-1; D is perhaps TRBD2 (6 bases). The CDR3 runs 13 residues. The ends were cut back, 0 bases at V and 9 bases at J, with 12 bases in the middle. CDR1 is DFQATT, CDR2 SNEGSKA, per germline (reference sequence). CDR3 bases: TGCAGTGCTAGAGATGCCGGGAGAAGTGAGCAGTTCTTC. Translating gives CSARDAGRSEQFF.

The chain carries TRBV12-3 or TRBV12-4 and TRBJ2-5; tentative D call: TRBD1 (5 bases). This CDR3 region has 14 residues. V gave up 7 bases and J gave up 4 bases, with 16 bases separating them. CDR3 DNA: TGTGCCAGCACCAAGACAGAGCGCGTAGAGACCCAGTACTTC. Translated, it gives CASTKTERVETQYF.

The V call is TRBV27, the J call TRBJ2-1; TRBD2 matches at 14 bases. With V trimmed by 5 bases and J by 2 bases, 5 bases remained unmatched. CDR1 MNHEY and CDR2 SMNVEV come from the germline V gene (reference sequence). The CDR3 covers 17 residues. CDR3 region: CASSPGTSGSTYNEQFF. CDR3 nucleotide sequence: TGTGCCAGCAGTCCGGGGACTAGCGGGAGTACCTACAATGAGCAGTTCTTC.

This clonotype has only a few counts. This chain connects TRBV2 to TRBJ1-2; 7 bases are shared with TRBD1. The CDR3 loop spans 13 amino acids. The J segment lost 3 bases and the V segment lost 6 bases, leaving 4 bases of the junction unmatched. CDR1 and CDR2 from the germline V gene are SNHLY and FYNNEI. CDR3 region: CASRGDRDYGYTF. DNA of the CDR3: TGTGCCAGCAGAGGAGACAGGGACTATGGCTACACCTTC.

This clonotype came up a few times. This chain connects TRBV12-3 or TRBV12-4 to TRBJ2-1, with 11 positions matching TRBD2. J was trimmed by 5 bases and V by 6 bases; bases with no gene match: 12. This CDR3 comprises 17 residues. The CDR3 sequence: CASSDLLAGGPDNEQFF. The CDR3, as DNA: TGTGCCAGCAGCGACCTATTAGCGGGGGGGCCTGACAATGAGCAGTTCTTC.

V and J are TRBV12-3 or TRBV12-4 and TRBJ2-1; the D is unclear. The V gene lost 4 bases and the J gene lost 15 bases, with 19 bases spanning the gap. The CDR3 is 13 amino acids. CDR3 DNA sequence: TGTGCCAGCAGTTCACTCGGCCTCAAGCGTTGGTTCTTC. Translating gives CASSSLGLKRWFF.

This clonotype was detected only a few times. This chain joins TRBV5-5 and TRBJ2-5; 8 positions match TRBD2. The CDR3 is made up of 15 amino acids. J gave up 5 bases and V 5 bases, and 11 bases lay outside the gene matches. Germline V lookup: CDR1 SGHKS, CDR2 YYEKEE (reference sequence). The CDR3 loop reads CASRSGGHPGETQYF. CDR3 bases: TGTGCCAGCAGAAGCGGGGGTCATCCGGGCGAGACCCAGTACTTC.

This clonotype has just a few counts. The genes are TRBV20-1 and TRBJ2-7; D call uncertain. Deletions cut 2 bases from V and 3 bases from J, with 11 bases between. Germline V gene lookup returns CDR1 DFQATT and CDR2 SNEGSKA (reference sequence). CDR3 length: 13 amino acids. The CDR3 DNA is TGCAGTGCTAGACCTCAAGGAAGCTACGAGCAGTACTTC. Protein: CSARPQGSYEQYF.

The chain recombines TRBV20-1 with TRBJ2-3; D not resolved. This CDR3 is built from 12 residues. V lost 3 bases, J lost 3 bases, and 7 bases lay in between. Germline V gives CDR1 DFQATT, CDR2 SNEGSKA (reference sequence). The chain's CDR3 is CSASLPTDTQYF. CDR3 bases: TGCAGTGCTAGTTTGCCGACAGATACGCAGTATTTT.

Concerning this clonotype: This may arise from a read error, as a much more abundant clone is one base away. The V call is TRBV28, the J call TRBJ2-7; 7 bases fit TRBD2. The length of the CDR3 is 14 residues. CDR1 is MDHEN, CDR2 SYDVKM, per germline. J was trimmed by 3 bases and V by 5 bases; bases with no gene match: 7. This CDR3 is CASSRGVGLYEQYF. Written as DNA, the CDR3 is TGTGCCAGCAGTCGGGGGGTCGGTCTCTACGAGCAGTACTTC.

This clonotype was detected only a few times. CDR3 coding DNA: TGCGCCAGCAGCCAAGATCTGAGGGACACTGAAGCTTTCTTT. Translation: CASSQDLRDTEAFF. The chain has TRBV4-3 and TRBJ1-1, with D hard to call. The CDR3 runs 14 residues. The V gene's germline CDR1 is LGHNA and CDR2 YSLEER. Trimming removed 0 bases at V and 3 bases at J, with 8 bases between.

This clonotype has more than one count but fewer than ten. The chain recombines TRBV28 with TRBJ1-5, with D hard to call. The CDR3 consists of 14 residues. Germline V lookup: CDR1 MDHEN, CDR2 SYDVKM. Trimming took off 3 bases at V and 0 bases at J, with 6 bases between the two ends. The CDR3 DNA follows: TGTGCCAGCAGTTTTTTCGATAGCAATCAGCCCCAGCATTTT. Protein sequence: CASSFFDSNQPQHF.

This clonotype was found a few times. The chain employs TRBV4-2 and TRBJ2-7; TRBD2 aligns across 10 bases. The germline gives CDR1 LGHNA, CDR2 YNFKEQ. J gave up 0 bases and V 3 bases, and 5 bases lay outside the gene matches. CDR3 size: 16 residues. CDR3 loop: CASSQTSGLSSYEQYF. The CDR3 nucleotides are TGTGCCAGCAGCCAGACTAGCGGGCTAAGCTCCTACGAGCAGTACTTC.

This clonotype was recorded at least ten times. This chain joins TRBV7-2 and TRBJ1-1; 9 nucleotides align to TRBD1. V shed 9 bases, J shed 8 bases, and the junction held 10 bases outside the gene matches. From germline, CDR1 is SGHTA and CDR2 FQGNSA. The CDR3 loop spans 13 amino acids. CDR3 nucleotide sequence: TGTGCCAGTCATCCTGGGACAGGGAAGGAAGCTTTCTTT. Protein sequence: CASHPGTGKEAFF.

The rearrangement uses TRBV27 and TRBJ1-2; 8 bases line up with TRBD1. This CDR3 comprises 17 residues. Losses at the gene ends were 4 bases for V and 6 bases for J; bases not matched to a gene: 16. Germline V gene lookup returns CDR1 MNHEY and CDR2 SMNVEV (reference sequence). CDR3 sequence reads: CASSSHRGAWVKDGYTF. The CDR3 bases are TGTGCCAGCAGTTCCCACAGGGGGGCTTGGGTAAAGGATGGCTACACCTTC.